The T cell receptor (beta chain) under discussion was sequenced for a study of shared clonotypes between healthy human individuals (TCRdb year 2020). Notes on the research overall: Three men and two women, aged 18 to 49 years, made up the cohort. Blood TCR repertoires of about 5 healthy adults were deeply sequenced to estimate repertoire size and the extent of clonotype sharing between individuals. Libraries were prepared and TCR repertoires were sequenced by different laboratories using diverse techniques, in order to increase sequencing depth and limit assay-specific biases. Leukapheresis yielded between about 0.9 and 9.5 billion PBMCs per donor.

Paper-wide results and their limitations: Sampling was restricted to blood, and TCR repertoires in tissues likely differ from the TCR repertoires found in blood. Pairwise subsampling indicated that sequencing depth was expected to affect the degree of clonotype sharing among donors. Because the study included a small number of donors, the genetic and exposure-history diversity represented was limited.

In the case of this clone: What antigen it recognizes has not been identified. The sample holds no much larger clone one base away, and base qualities are not on file.

From cysteine to phenylalanine, the CDR3 is 16 amino acids long. Left in the record is the CDR3 DNA by itself, 48 bases read in frame from the first base. From the germline V gene, CDR1 is SGHTA and CDR2 is FQGNSA. V is trimmed back by 4 bases and J by 5 bases, and the junction contains 7 bases that no gene match accounts for. The donors were healthy, HIV-negative adults with no recently reported acute infections or vaccinations. Every donor was a Caucasian adult living in Nashville, Tennessee, USA. In the unsorted samples, some 100 million PBMCs were counted, and genomic DNA was extracted using the QIAamp DNA Blood Mini kit. Blood was collected by leukapheresis, and PBMCs were isolated by Ficoll-Histopaque density gradient centrifugation and then cryopreserved in liquid nitrogen vapor phase. TCR CDR3 regions were amplified from genomic DNA by multiplex PCR using the deep immunoSEQ assay. For each cell subset, the extracted genomic DNA was distributed evenly across all wells of several immunoSEQ 96-well plates, and each plate served as one replicate. For unsorted PBMC, each replicate PCR was loaded with roughly 330 ng genomic DNA, equivalent to around 30,000 T cell genomes. Ten immunoSEQ deep assay plates were used to sequence unsorted PBMC genomic DNA. Purified libraries were measured with a Qubit 3.0 fluorometer, size-checked on a Bioanalyzer 2100, and measured again with the KAPA Library Quantification kit. Every immunoSEQ 96-well plate was sequenced on a dedicated single-read 150-cycle Illumina NextSeq 550 flow cell. The paper's processing steps were these. Because only junctional sequences without quality scores were contained in the immunoSEQ output, filtering matching that applied to full-length reads could not be performed. To assign V/J genes and CDR3, sequences were annotated using PyIR, a Python wrapper for IgBLAST v1.9, with IMGT germline references. Reads with weak V/J assignments (E-value above 1e-6), missing CDR3, stop codons, out-of-frame junctions, or ambiguous translated residues were removed. A V3J clonotype was defined by an identical inferred V gene, J gene, and CDR3 amino acid sequence. The percentage overlap between two repertoires was calculated by dividing the number of shared unique clonotypes by the size of the smaller repertoire. Three approaches were used to assess repertoire richness: RTK rarefaction, the Chao1 estimator, and Recon v2.1 estimates of unobserved clonotypes. TCRdb mirrors the immuneACCESS table, restricted to in-frame sequences. Some clones are absent from its copies; in checked studies, under half trace to an unresolved V gene, and the reason for the others is unknown. The D gene and trimming were derived from the DNA, and the V and J assignments and clone size from that table. This sample has 400,000 to 600,000 clones in its table, and roughly 77% of those were observed once. The ten largest make up about 13% of the sample.

The TCR originated in a woman aged 35 to 49 in good health. Some clones in this sample may be carry-over from other donors' samples. The rearranged segments are TRBV7-2 and TRBJ2-2; TRBD2 matches 10 bases in the middle. Specimen: PBMCs. At the DNA level, the sequence is TGTGCCAGCAGCTCTAGCGGGAGTGATGGAACCGGGGAGCTGTTTTTT. It encodes CASSSSGSDGTGELFF.